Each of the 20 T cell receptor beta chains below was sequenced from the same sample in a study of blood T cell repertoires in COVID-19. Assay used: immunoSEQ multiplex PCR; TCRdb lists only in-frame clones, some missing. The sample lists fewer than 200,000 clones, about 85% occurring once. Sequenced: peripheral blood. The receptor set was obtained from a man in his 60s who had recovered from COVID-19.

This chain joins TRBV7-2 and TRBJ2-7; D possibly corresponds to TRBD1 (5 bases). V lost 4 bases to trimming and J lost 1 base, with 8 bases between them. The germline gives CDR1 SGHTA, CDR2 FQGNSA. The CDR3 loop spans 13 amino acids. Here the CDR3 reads CASSSRQSYEQYF. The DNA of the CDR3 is TGTGCCAGCAGCTCCAGACAGTCCTACGAGCAGTACTTC.

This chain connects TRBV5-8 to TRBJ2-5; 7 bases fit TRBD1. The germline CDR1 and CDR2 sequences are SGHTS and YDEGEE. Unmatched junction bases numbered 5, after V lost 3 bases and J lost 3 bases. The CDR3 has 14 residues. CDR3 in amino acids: CASSSMGTEETQYF. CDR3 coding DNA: TGTGCCAGCAGCTCTATGGGGACAGAAGAGACCCAGTACTTC.

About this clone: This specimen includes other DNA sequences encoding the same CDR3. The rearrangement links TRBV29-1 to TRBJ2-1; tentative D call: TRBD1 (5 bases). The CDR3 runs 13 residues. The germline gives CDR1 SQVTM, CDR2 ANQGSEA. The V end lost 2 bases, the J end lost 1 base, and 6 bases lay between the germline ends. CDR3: CSVERGSYNEQFF. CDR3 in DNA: TGCAGCGTTGAAAGGGGATCCTACAATGAGCAGTTCTTC.

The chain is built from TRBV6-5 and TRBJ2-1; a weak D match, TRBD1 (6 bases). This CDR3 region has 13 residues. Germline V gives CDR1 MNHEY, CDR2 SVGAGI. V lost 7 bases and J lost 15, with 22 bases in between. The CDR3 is CASNLHPGQGSFF. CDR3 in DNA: TGTGCCAGCAACTTACATCCAGGGCAGGGGTCGTTCTTC.

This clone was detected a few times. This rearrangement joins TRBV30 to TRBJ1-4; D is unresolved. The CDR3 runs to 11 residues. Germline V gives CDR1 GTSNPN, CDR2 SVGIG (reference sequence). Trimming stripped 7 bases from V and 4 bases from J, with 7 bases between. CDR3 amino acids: CALFLNEKLFF. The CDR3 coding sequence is TGTGCCTTGTTTCTTAATGAAAAACTGTTTTTT.

The CDR3 sequence: CASSLALAGLNYGYTF. The CDR3 DNA sequence: TGTGCCAGCAGCTTGGCCTTGGCAGGGTTAAACTATGGCTACACCTTC. This chain connects TRBV5-5 to TRBJ1-2; D is possibly TRBD1 (5 bases). The V gene's germline CDR1 is SGHKS and CDR2 YYEKEE (reference sequence). Trimming pared 0 bases from V and 2 bases from J, leaving 14 bases between. The CDR3 has 16 residues.

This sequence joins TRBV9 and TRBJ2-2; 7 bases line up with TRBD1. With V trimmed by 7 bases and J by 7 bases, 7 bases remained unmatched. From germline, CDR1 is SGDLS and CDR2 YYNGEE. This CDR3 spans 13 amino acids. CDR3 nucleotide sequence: TGTGCCAGCCGGGACAGTTGGGGCGGGGAGCTGTTTTTT. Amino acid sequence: CASRDSWGGELFF.

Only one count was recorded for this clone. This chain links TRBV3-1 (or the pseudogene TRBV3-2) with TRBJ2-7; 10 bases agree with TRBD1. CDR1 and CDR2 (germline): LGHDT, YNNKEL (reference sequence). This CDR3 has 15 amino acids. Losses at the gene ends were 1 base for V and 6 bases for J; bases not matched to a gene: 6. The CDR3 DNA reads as TGTGCCAGCAGCCAAGCGGGACAGGGGTTCGGCGAGCAGTACTTC. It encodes CASSQAGQGFGEQYF.

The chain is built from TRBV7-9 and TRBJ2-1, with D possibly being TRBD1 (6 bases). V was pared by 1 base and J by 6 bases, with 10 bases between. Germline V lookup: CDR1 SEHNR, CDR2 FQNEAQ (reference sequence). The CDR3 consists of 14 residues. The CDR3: CASSLGGLVNEQFF. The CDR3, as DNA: TGTGCCAGCAGCTTAGGGGGGCTGGTCAATGAGCAGTTCTTC.

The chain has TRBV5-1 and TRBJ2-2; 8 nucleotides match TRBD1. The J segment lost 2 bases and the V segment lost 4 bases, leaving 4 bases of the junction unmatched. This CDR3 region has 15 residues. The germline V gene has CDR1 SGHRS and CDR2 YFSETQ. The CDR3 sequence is CASSAGGANTGELFF. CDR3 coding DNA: TGCGCCAGCAGCGCAGGGGGCGCTAACACCGGGGAGCTGTTTTTT.

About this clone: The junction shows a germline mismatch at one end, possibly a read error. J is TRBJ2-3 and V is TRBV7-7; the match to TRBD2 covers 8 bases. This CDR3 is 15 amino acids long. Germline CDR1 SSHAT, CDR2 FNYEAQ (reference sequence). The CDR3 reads CASSLAGTSTDTQYF. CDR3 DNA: TGTGCTAGCAGCTTAGCGGGGACTAGCACAGATACGCAGTATTTT.

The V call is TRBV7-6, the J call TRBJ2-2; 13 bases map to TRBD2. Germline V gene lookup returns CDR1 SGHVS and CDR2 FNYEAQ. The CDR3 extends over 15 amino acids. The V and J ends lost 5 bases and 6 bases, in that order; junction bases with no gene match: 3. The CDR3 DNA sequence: TGTGCCAGCAGCGTACTAGCGGGGGGGCCCGGGGAGCTGTTTTTT. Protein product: CASSVLAGGPGELFF.

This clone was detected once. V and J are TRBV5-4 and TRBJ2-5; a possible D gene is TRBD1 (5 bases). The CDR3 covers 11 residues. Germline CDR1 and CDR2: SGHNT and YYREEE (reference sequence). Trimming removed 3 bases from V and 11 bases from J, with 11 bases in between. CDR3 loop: CASSSQGRQYF. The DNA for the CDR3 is TGTGCCAGCAGCTCTCAGGGCAGACAGTACTTC. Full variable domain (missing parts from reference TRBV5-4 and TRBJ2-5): ETGVTQSPTHLIKTRGQQVTLRCSSQSGHNTVSWYQQALGQGPQFIFQYYREEENGRGNFPPRFSGLQFPNYSSELNVNALELDDSALYLCASSSQGRQYFGPGTRLLVL.

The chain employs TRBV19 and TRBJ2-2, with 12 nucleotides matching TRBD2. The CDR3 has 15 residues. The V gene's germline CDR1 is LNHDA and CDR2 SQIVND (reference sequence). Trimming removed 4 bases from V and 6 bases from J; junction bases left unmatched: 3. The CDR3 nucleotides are TGTGCCAGTAGTACCTCTAGCGGGGGGGCCGGGGAGCTGTTTTTT. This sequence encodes CASSTSSGGAGELFF.

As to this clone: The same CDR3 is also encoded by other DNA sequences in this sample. CDR3 amino acids: CATGTGGTDTQYF. The CDR3 region has the DNA TGTGCCACGGGGACAGGGGGCACAGATACGCAGTATTTT. The rearrangement joins TRBV19 to TRBJ2-3; 10 bases are a match to TRBD1. V was pared by 10 bases and J by 1 base, with 2 bases of the junction left unmatched. CDR3 length: 13 residues. Germline assignment: CDR1 LNHDA and CDR2 SQIVND (reference sequence). Supplemented by reference TRBV19 and TRBJ2-3, the full variable domain reads DGGITQSPKYLFRKEGQNVTLSCEQNLNHDAMYWYRQDPGQGLRLIYYSQIVNDFQKGDIAEGYSVSREKKESFPLTVTSAQKNPTAFYLCATGTGGTDTQYFGPGTRLTVL.

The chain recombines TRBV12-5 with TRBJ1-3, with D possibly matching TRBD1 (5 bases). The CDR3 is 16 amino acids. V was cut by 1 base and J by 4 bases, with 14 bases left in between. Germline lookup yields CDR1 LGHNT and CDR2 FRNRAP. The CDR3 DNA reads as TGTGCTAGTGGTTTGGACTTGGCGGGGGAGGGAAACACCATATATTTT. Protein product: CASGLDLAGEGNTIYF.

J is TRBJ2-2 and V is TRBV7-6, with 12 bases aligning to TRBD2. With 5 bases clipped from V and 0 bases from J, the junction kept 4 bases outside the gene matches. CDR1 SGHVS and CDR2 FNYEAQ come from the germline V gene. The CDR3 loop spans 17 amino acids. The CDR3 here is CASSSRLAGANTGELFF. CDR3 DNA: TGTGCCAGCAGCAGCAGACTAGCGGGGGCGAACACCGGGGAGCTGTTTTTT.

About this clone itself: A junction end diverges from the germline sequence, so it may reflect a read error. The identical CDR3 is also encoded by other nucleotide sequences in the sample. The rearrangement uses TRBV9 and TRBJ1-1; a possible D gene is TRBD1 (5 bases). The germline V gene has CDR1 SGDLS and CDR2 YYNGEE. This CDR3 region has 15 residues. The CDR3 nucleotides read TGCGCCAGCAGCTCCAGTATCGGGGGGAACACTGAAGCTTTCTTT. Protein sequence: CASSSSIGGNTEAFF.

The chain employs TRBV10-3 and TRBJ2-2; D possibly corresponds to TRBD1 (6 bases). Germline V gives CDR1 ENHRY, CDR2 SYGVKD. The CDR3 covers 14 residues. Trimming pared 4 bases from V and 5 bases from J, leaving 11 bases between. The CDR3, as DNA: TGTGCCATCAGTGCTAACAGGGAGACCGGGGAGCTGTTTTTT. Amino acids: CAISANRETGELFF.

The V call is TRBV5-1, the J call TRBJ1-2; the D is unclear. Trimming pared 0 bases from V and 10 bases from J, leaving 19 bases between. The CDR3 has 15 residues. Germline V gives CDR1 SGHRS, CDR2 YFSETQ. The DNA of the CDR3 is TGCGCCAGCAGCTTGGGAGGAGGCTTATCAGGACCCTACACCTTC. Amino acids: CASSLGGGLSGPYTF.